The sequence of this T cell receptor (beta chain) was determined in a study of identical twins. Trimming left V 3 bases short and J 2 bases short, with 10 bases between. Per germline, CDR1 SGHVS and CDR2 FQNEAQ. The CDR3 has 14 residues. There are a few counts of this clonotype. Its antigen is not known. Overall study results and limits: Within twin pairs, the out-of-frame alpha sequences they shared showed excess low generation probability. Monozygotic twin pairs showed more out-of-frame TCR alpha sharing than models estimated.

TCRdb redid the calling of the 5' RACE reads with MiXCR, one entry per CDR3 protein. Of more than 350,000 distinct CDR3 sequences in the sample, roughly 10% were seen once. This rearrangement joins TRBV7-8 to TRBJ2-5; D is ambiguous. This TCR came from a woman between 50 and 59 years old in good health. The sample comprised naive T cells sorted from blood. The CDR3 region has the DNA TGTGCCAGCAGCTTCATAGGGCGGCAAGAGACCCAGTACTTC. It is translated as CASSFIGRQETQYF.